A selection of T cell receptor beta chains follows, all from one sample in a study of neurological immune-mediated disorders. TCRdb used MiXCR to reprocess the 5' RACE reads, holding one entry per CDR3 protein. The sample includes roughly 70,000 distinct CDR3 sequences, 5.2% seen only once; the top ten take about 2.6%. The sequencing sample was made of PBMCs. The receptors come from a woman in her 30s with multiple sclerosis. Each CDR3 is given without its conserved first and last residue.

>TRBV20-1|TRBJ1-2
SANKDYGYT
>TRBV6-6|TRBJ2-1
ASSYPASGGNNEQF
>TRBV4-1|TRBJ2-1
ASGRSGQVLPT
>TRBV12-3/TRBV12-4|TRBJ2-4
ASSFGTSGIQY
>TRBV7-9|TRBJ2-3
ASSPRGGGNTDTQY
>TRBV7-9|TRBJ1-6
ASEPGQGNSPLN
>TRBV11-2|TRBJ1-6
ASSLASFYTHHSPLH
>TRBV15|TRBJ2-2
AAWQPKNTGELF
>TRBV20-1|TRBJ2-5
SAPDRGRDETQY
>TRBV7-8|TRBJ1-2
ASSGKTGGANYGYT
>TRBV5-6|TRBJ1-5
ASSALNQPQH
>TRBV29-1|TRBJ1-2
SADGAGSYGYT
>TRBV5-1|TRBJ2-1
ASREVEDYNEQF
>TRBV20-1|TRBJ1-4
SARVLRTTNEKLF
>TRBV5-1|TRBJ2-3
ASSLAPGLTSTDTQY
>TRBV12-3/TRBV12-4|TRBJ2-5
ASKGADLQRETQY
>TRBV3-1|TRBJ1-2
ASSQRQEINYGYT